Following are 18 T cell receptor beta chains from one sample sequenced in a study of T-cell memory formation after mild COVID-19. TCRdb recomputed calls from the 5' RACE reads with MiXCR, one row per CDR3 protein. The table lists a few hundred thousand distinct CDR3 sequences, about 21% of them singletons. Sequenced input: PBMCs or a T cell subset sorted from them (not recorded which). These receptors were collected from an adult woman who had mild COVID-19 (a few samples of this study predate the infection). Cell type and time point are not known.

The sample holds a few counts of this clonotype. The chain combines TRBV5-6 with TRBJ1-6; a weak D match, TRBD1 (5 bases). The CDR3 is made up of 17 amino acids. Germline loops: CDR1 SGHDT, CDR2 YYEEEE. Trimming left V 1 base short and J 9 bases short, with 20 bases between. Here the CDR3 reads CASSLRPGGFPGSPLHF. The CDR3 DNA is TGTGCCAGCAGCTTGAGACCGGGGGGGTTCCCGGGTTCACCCCTCCACTTT.

This clonotype has a count of ten or more. The rearrangement joins TRBV5-1 to TRBJ2-1; D is uncertain. Germline V gene data show CDR1 as SGHRS and CDR2 as YFSETQ. The CDR3 length is 13 residues. Trimming shortened V by 0 bases and J by 5 bases, and 6 bases separated the two germline ends. CDR3 protein: CASSLVIDNEQFF. The CDR3 coding sequence is TGCGCCAGCAGCTTGGTTATAGACAATGAGCAGTTCTTC.

This clonotype showed up just a few times. The chain combines TRBV12-3 or TRBV12-4 with TRBJ1-1, with D uncertain. This CDR3 contains 13 residues. V gave up 3 bases and J gave up 3 bases, with 8 bases separating them. The CDR3 reads CASSFYQDTEAFF. CDR3 in DNA: TGTGCCAGCAGTTTTTATCAAGACACTGAAGCTTTCTTT.

This clonotype was counted a few times. This sequence joins TRBV20-1 and TRBJ1-5; D not resolved. Trimming took off 6 bases at V and 1 base at J, with 7 bases between the two ends. This CDR3 has 12 residues. Germline V gives CDR1 DFQATT, CDR2 SNEGSKA (reference sequence). The CDR3 reads CSARESNQPQHF. In DNA, the CDR3 is TGCAGTGCCCGGGAGAGCAATCAGCCCCAGCATTTT.

This clonotype was found a few times. The rearrangement uses TRBV15 and TRBJ1-1, with D tentatively TRBD1 (6 bases). Germline CDR1 is LNHNV and CDR2 is YYDKDF (reference sequence). The CDR3 contains 16 residues. The V end lost 2 bases, the J end lost 0 bases, and 13 bases lay between the germline ends. For the CDR3, the DNA is TGTGCCACCAGCAGATCCCCGGGACAATTGAACACTGAAGCTTTCTTT. It translates to CATSRSPGQLNTEAFF.

This clonotype was observed a few times. The rearrangement uses TRBV11-2 and TRBJ2-7; D call uncertain. CDR1 is SGHAT and CDR2 is FQNNGV in the germline V gene. Trimming stripped 3 bases from V and 7 bases from J, with 16 bases between. This CDR3 is built from 14 residues. In nucleotides, the CDR3 is TGTGCCAGCAGCTTTGGGGTAGACCTGGGGGAGCAGTACTTC. This translates into CASSFGVDLGEQYF. Combining the CDR3 with reference TRBV11-2 and TRBJ2-7 gives the whole variable domain EAGVAQSPRYKIIEKRQSVAFWCNPISGHATLYWYQQILGQGPKLLIQFQNNGVVDDSQLPKDRFSAERLKGVDSTLKIQPAKLEDSAVYLCASSFGVDLGEQYFGPGTRLTVT.

This clonotype was found many times. This chain links TRBV7-3 with TRBJ2-5; the match to TRBD2 covers 9 bases. CDR1 and CDR2 (germline): SGHTA, FQGTGA. The CDR3 has 15 amino acids. The junction had 4 bases not matched to a gene; V was cut back by 3 bases and J by 2 bases. Here the CDR3 DNA reads TGTGCCAGCAGCTTGCGGGGGGGAATACAAGAGACCCAGTACTTC. This sequence encodes CASSLRGGIQETQYF.

The V gene is TRBV2, the J gene TRBJ1-4; TRBD1 might be the D (5 bases). CDR3 size: 15 residues. Germline V gives CDR1 SNHLY, CDR2 FYNNEI. Trimming shortened V by 2 bases and J by 3 bases, and 10 bases separated the two germline ends. DNA of the CDR3: TGTGCCAGCAGTGAAATAGGGGTCCCTAATGAAAAACTGTTTTTT. It encodes CASSEIGVPNEKLFF.

This clonotype was seen a few times. This chain connects TRBV7-9 to TRBJ1-1, with 7 nucleotides matching TRBD1. The CDR3 length is 14 residues. Germline V gene lookup returns CDR1 SEHNR and CDR2 FQNEAQ (reference sequence). The V segment lost 2 bases and the J segment 5 bases; nucleotides outside the gene matches: 5. The CDR3 nucleotides are TGTGCCAGCAGCTTATATGACAGGGCAACTGAAGCTTTCTTT. This translates into CASSLYDRATEAFF.

There are a few counts of this clonotype. This chain links TRBV5-6 with TRBJ2-7, with 9 bases matching TRBD1. V shed 0 bases and J 3 bases; nucleotides not matched to a gene: 4. The CDR3 is 15 amino acids. Germline CDR1 SGHDT, CDR2 YYEEEE. The CDR3 DNA follows: TGTGCCAGCAGCTTGGGAGACAGGGGGGTCTACGAGCAGTACTTC. This gives the protein CASSLGDRGVYEQYF.

This clonotype turned up a few times. The chain recombines TRBV12-3 or TRBV12-4 with TRBJ2-3, with 9 nucleotides matching TRBD1. CDR3 length equals 15 residues. The trim removed 7 bases at V and 10 bases at J, leaving 15 bases unmatched. The CDR3 here is CASTRGQGGGRSQYF. The DNA of the CDR3 is TGTGCCAGCACCAGGGGACAGGGCGGTGGTCGCTCGCAGTATTTT.

This chain uses TRBV3-1 with TRBJ2-7; 7 bases map to TRBD1. The CDR3 has 15 residues. CDR1 is LGHDT and CDR2 is YNNKEL in the germline V gene (reference sequence). After removal of 0 bases from V and 3 bases from J, the junction contained 5 bases not matched to a gene. As DNA, the CDR3 is TGTGCCAGCAGCCAAGATACGACAGGGAACTACGAGCAGTACTTC. The encoded protein is CASSQDTTGNYEQYF.

The V call is TRBV7-9, the J call TRBJ2-3; D gene uncertain. Germline CDR1 and CDR2: SEHNR and FQNEAQ (reference sequence). The ends were cut back, 3 bases at V and 4 bases at J, with 8 bases in the middle. The CDR3 runs 13 residues. The CDR3 DNA sequence: TGTGCCAGCAGCTTTTTCGATGCAGATACGCAGTATTTT. Encoded protein: CASSFFDADTQYF.

The chain is built from TRBV7-2 and TRBJ2-7; D is uncertain. Looked up from germline, CDR1 is SGHTA and CDR2 is FQGNSA. The V gene lost 5 bases and the J gene lost 0 bases, with 14 bases spanning the gap. This CDR3 is 15 amino acids long. CDR3 amino acids: CASSPGQVLSYEQYV. The CDR3 DNA sequence: TGTGCCAGCAGCCCCGGCCAGGTCCTCTCCTACGAGCAGTACGTC.

This clonotype was counted a few times. This chain links TRBV6-1 with TRBJ1-2; D is perhaps TRBD1 (5 bases). This CDR3 spans 18 amino acids. Germline V CDR1 and CDR2: MNHNS, SASEGT. V lost 6 bases, J lost 4 bases, and 27 bases lay in between. The CDR3 region is CASRFDPEGAEYSYGYTF. DNA for the CDR3: TGTGCCAGCAGATTCGACCCGGAAGGGGCTGAGTATAGCTATGGCTACACCTTC.

This clonotype has at least ten counts. The chain combines TRBV5-1 with TRBJ2-3, with TRBD1 as a possible D gene (5 bases). The germline V gene has CDR1 SGHRS and CDR2 YFSETQ. The length of the CDR3 is 13 residues. Trimming shortened V by 4 bases and J by 6 bases, and 12 bases separated the two germline ends. The CDR3, as DNA: TGCGCCAGCAGCCCGACAGCCGGGGATACGCAGTATTTT. It is translated as CASSPTAGDTQYF. Full variable domain (remainder filled in from reference TRBV5-1 and TRBJ2-3): KAGVTQTPRYLIKTRGQQVTLSCSPISGHRSVSWYQQTPGQGLQFLFEYFSETQRNKGNFPGRFSGRQFSNSRSEMNVSTLELGDSALYLCASSPTAGDTQYFGPGTRLTVL.

This clonotype was counted between two and nine times. J is TRBJ2-7 and V is TRBV6-6, with D perhaps matching TRBD1 or TRBD2 (5 bases each). This CDR3 is built from 13 residues. CDR1 is MNHNY and CDR2 is SVGAGI in the germline V gene (reference sequence). With 2 bases removed from V and 6 bases from J, the gap between germline ends came to 11 bases. As DNA, the CDR3 is TGTGCCAGCAGTTACCCGGGGCCGGGCGAGCAGTACTTC. Translation: CASSYPGPGEQYF.

The genes are TRBV20-1 and TRBJ2-5; 13 nucleotides line up with TRBD2. The germline V gene has CDR1 DFQATT and CDR2 SNEGSKA (reference sequence). Unmatched junction bases numbered 7, after V lost 4 bases and J lost 5 bases. This CDR3 is 15 amino acids long. This CDR3 reads CSATVGLAGAETQYF. The CDR3 DNA reads TGCAGTGCTACCGTCGGACTAGCGGGAGCGGAGACCCAGTACTTC.